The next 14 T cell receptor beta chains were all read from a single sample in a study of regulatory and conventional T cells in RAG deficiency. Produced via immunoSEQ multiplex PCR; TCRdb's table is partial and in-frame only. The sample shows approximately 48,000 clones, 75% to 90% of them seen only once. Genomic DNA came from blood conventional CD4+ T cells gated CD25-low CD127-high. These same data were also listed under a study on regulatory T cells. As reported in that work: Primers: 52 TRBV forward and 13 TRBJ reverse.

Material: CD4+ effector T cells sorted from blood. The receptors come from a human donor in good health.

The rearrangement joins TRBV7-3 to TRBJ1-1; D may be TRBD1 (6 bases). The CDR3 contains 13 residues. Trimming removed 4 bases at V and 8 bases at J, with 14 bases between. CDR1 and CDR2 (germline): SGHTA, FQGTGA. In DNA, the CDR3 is TGTGCCAGCAGCTGGGCCCCGGACAGAGAAGCTTTCTTT. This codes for CASSWAPDREAFF.

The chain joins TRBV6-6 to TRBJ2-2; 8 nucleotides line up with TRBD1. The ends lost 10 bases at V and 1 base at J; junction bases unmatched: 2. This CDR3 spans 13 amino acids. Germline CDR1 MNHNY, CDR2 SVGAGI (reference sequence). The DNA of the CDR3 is TGTGCCACTGGGACAGGGAACACCGGGGAGCTGTTTTTT. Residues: CATGTGNTGELFF.

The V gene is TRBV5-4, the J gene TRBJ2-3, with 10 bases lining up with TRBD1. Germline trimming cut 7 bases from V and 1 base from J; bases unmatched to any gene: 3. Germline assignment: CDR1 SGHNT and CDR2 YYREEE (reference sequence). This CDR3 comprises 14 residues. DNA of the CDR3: TGTGCCAGCGCTGGGACAGGGGGCACAGATACGCAGTATTTT. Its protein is CASAGTGGTDTQYF.

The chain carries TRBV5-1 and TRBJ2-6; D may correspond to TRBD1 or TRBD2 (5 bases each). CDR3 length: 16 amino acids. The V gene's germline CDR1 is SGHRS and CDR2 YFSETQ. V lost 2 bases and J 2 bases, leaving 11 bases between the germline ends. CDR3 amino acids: CASSFGGSPGANVLTF. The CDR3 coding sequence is TGCGCCAGCAGCTTTGGGGGATCCCCTGGGGCCAACGTCCTGACTTTC.

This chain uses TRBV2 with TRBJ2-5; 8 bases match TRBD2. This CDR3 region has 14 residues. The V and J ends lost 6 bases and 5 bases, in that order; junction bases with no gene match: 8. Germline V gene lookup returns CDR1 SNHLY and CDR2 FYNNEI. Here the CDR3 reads CASSVSGSWETQYF. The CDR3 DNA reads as TGTGCCAGCAGCGTGAGCGGGAGTTGGGAGACCCAGTACTTC.

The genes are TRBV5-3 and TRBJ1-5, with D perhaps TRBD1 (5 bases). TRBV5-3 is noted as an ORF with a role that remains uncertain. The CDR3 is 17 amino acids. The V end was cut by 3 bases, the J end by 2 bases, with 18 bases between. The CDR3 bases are TGTGCCAGAAGCTCGAATCACCGGGACGGCTGCAATCAGCCCCAGCATTTT. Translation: CARSSNHRDGCNQPQHF.

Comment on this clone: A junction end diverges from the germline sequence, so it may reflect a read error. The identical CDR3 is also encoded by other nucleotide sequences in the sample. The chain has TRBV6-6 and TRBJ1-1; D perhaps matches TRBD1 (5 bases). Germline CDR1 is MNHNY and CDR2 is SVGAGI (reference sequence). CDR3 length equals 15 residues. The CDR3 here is CASSYTRGANTEAFF. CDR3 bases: TGTGCCAGCAGTTACACACGTGGGGCGAACACCGAAGCTTTCTTT.

The DNA of the CDR3 is TGCGCCAGCTCCTTAAGCGGGGCCCCGCCACAAGAGACCCAGTACTTC. Amino acid sequence: CASSLSGAPPQETQYF. The chain employs TRBV5-1 and TRBJ2-5; 7 bases match TRBD2. V shed 7 bases and J 2 bases; nucleotides not matched to a gene: 14. The CDR3 extends over 16 amino acids. The germline V gene has CDR1 SGHRS and CDR2 YFSETQ.

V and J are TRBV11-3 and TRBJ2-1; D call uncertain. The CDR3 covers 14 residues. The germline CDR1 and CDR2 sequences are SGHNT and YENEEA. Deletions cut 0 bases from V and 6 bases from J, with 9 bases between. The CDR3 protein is CASSLDTLPNEQFF. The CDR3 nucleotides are TGTGCCAGCAGCTTAGACACCCTCCCCAATGAGCAGTTCTTC.

The CDR3 here is CASRFTGGYGYTF. The CDR3 nucleotides read TGTGCCAGCAGATTCACAGGTGGCTATGGCTACACCTTC. J is TRBJ1-2 and V is TRBV2; tentatively, D is TRBD1 (5 bases). The V and J ends lost 6 bases and 4 bases respectively, with 12 bases between them. The CDR3 has 13 residues. Germline lookup yields CDR1 SNHLY and CDR2 FYNNEI.

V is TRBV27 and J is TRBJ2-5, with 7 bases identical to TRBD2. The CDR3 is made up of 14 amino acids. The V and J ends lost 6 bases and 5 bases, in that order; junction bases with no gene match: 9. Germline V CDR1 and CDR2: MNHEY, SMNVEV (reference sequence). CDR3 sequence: CASRSTREGETQYF. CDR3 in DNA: TGTGCCAGCAGGTCGACAAGGGAGGGGGAGACCCAGTACTTC.

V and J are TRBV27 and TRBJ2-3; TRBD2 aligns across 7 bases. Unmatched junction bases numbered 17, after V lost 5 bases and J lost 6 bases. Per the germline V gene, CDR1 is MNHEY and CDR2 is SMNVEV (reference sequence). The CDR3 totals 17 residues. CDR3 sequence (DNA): TGTGCCAGCAGTCCACGGACTAGTGTTCGTGTTTCGGATACGCAGTATTTT. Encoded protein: CASSPRTSVRVSDTQYF.

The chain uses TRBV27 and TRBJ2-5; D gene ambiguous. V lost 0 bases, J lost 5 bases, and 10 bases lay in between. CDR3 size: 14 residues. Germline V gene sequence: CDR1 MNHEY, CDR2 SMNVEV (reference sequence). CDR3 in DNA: TGTGCCAGCAGTTTATCGGCCCTTGGGGAGACCCAGTACTTC. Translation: CASSLSALGETQYF.

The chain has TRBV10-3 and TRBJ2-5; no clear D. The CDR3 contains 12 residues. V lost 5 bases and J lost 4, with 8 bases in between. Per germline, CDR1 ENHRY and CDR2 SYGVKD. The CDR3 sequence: CAISKGGETQYF. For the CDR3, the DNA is TGTGCCATCAGTAAAGGTGGAGAGACCCAGTACTTC.